This record looks at one T cell receptor beta chain sequence and its context. Its target is not known. The data derive from a study of cytomegalovirus exposure and HLA in healthy donors. Study findings and constraints: An apparent linkage of common viral pathogens to several of the most significant clusters emerged in a later analysis. Analysis performed later found approximately 17,000 TCR beta sequences associated with HLA alleles at 0.05 false discovery rate.

V trimming: 0 bases; J trimming: 8 bases; junction bases outside the gene matches: 6. CDR1 is SGHRS and CDR2 is YFSETQ in the germline V gene. The CDR3 runs 15 residues. Use of 60 Vbeta and 13 Jbeta primers characterized the PCR. Repertoires were generated with immunoSEQ multiplex PCR, while TCRdb's copy carries only in-frame clones and drops some. The table includes about 36,000 clones, 55% to 75% detected once. The genes are TRBV5-1 and TRBJ2-1; 9 bases map to TRBD2. Source material: PBMCs. The sequence was obtained from a man aged 25 to 40 in good health and CMV-seronegative. CDR3 region: CASSLASGVGDEQFF. The CDR3 coding sequence is TGCGCCAGCAGCTTGGCTAGCGGGGTGGGGGATGAGCAGTTCTTC.